The count of the clone carrying this TCR beta chain is one. This specimen belongs to a study of blood T cell repertoires in COVID-19. The wider study: Acute and convalescent COVID-19 specimens originated in the United States, Italy and Spain. PBMCs, B-cell-depleted T cells, or T cells were the source of the cDNA or gDNA that made up the material.

Germline CDR1 is SGHDT and CDR2 is YYEEEE. Losses at the gene ends were 4 bases for V and 7 bases for J; bases not matched to a gene: 16. The CDR3 runs to 19 residues. As originally analysed: How many nucleated cells were present was estimated from reference gene primer amplification. Repertoires were generated with immunoSEQ multiplex PCR, while TCRdb's copy carries only in-frame clones and drops some. The D gene and trimming were derived from the DNA, and the V and J assignments and clone size from that table. The sample records about 160,000 clones, over 60% being singletons. Sequencing was performed on peripheral blood. The genes are TRBV5-6 and TRBJ2-1; 14 positions match TRBD2. The TCR originated in an elderly woman with acute or convalescent COVID-19. The chain's CDR3 is CASSVIWSGTSGRWNEQFF. CDR3 DNA: TGTGCCAGCAGCGTAATCTGGTCCGGGACTAGCGGGAGATGGAATGAGCAGTTCTTC.